This TCR beta chain was sequenced in a study of T cells in Graves' hyperthyroidism and ophthalmopathy. Findings and limits, study-wide: Model predictions of ophthalmopathy came a median about six months before onset. Appearing also in blood were most of the thyroid clonotypes expanded above 0.001.

This clonotype appeared many times. Its matching antigen is unknown. RNA transcripts gave rise to amplified TCR beta CDR3 regions. HTBI primers drove first-round RT-PCR of the TCR CDR3. TCRdb reprocessed the multiplex PCR reads via MiXCR and lists one record per CDR3 protein. The data show 400,000 to 600,000 distinct CDR3 sequences, around 20% seen once. The specimen sequenced was blood. The TCR originated in a man between 18 and 29 years old with Graves' hyperthyroidism.

Here the CDR3 DNA reads TGTGCCAGCAGAGACCTGAGGGGAGGCCAGGGAACCACTGAAGCTTTCTTT. Translated, it gives CASRDLRGGQGTTEAFF. The chain carries TRBV2 and TRBJ1-1; D is perhaps TRBD1 (5 bases). From germline, CDR1 is SNHLY and CDR2 FYNNEI. CDR3 size: 17 residues. Trimming stripped 6 bases from V and 4 bases from J, with 24 bases between.